This entry lists 2 T cell receptor beta chains sequenced from one sample in a study of glioma-infiltrating T cells. The iRepertoire nested amplicon-rescue multiplex PCR amplified TCR alpha and beta CDR3s from RNA. TCRdb re-derived calls from the multiplex PCR reads in MiXCR, one entry per CDR3 protein. The profile covers fewer than 500,000 distinct CDR3 sequences, with 41% appearing a single time and approximately 12% taken by the ten largest. Source material: glioma tissue, nonneoplastic brain tissue, or PBMCs (not recorded which). These receptors were taken from a human donor with low-grade glioma or glioblastoma, undergoing nonglioma brain surgery, or in good health (not recorded which).

Ten or more counts support this clonotype. The chain links TRBV15 to TRBJ2-3, with D unresolved. Deletions cut 2 bases from V and 0 bases from J, with 6 bases between. CDR3 length: 14 residues. Germline V CDR1 and CDR2: LNHNV, YYDKDF (reference sequence). Here the CDR3 DNA reads TGTGCCACCAGCAGACAAGGGAGCACAGATACGCAGTATTTT. Translated, it gives CATSRQGSTDTQYF.

This clonotype has just one count. This chain joins TRBV27 and TRBJ2-2; tentatively, D is TRBD1 (5 bases). The V gene's germline CDR1 is MNHEY and CDR2 SMNVEV (reference sequence). V was shortened by 10 bases and J by 7 bases, with 13 bases between the two germline ends. This CDR3 is 12 amino acids long. CDR3 sequence: CATERGIGELFF. For the CDR3, the DNA is TGTGCCACAGAAAGGGGTATCGGGGAGCTGTTTTTT.